This T cell receptor (beta chain) was profiled in a study of T cell clones after liver transplantation. Whole-study context: A pre-transplant mixed lymphocyte reaction with TCRbeta sequencing defined graft-donor-reactive clones followed in post-transplant blood. Study outcomes and limitations: Conclusions were preliminary, with small, heterogeneous patient groups. Low donor cell numbers restricted donor-reactive repertoire measurement in two subjects. Donor-reactive sequences fell more than third party-reactive ones, suggesting partial deletion.

Clones were read by immunoSEQ multiplex PCR, and TCRdb kept only the in-frame ones, dropping some. The sample lists approximately 6,100 clones, approximately 84% occurring once. Germline V gene lookup returns CDR1 SGHVS and CDR2 FNYEAQ. The germline V and J ends were trimmed by 1 base and 8 bases, with 14 bases remaining between them. The CDR3 loop spans 14 amino acids. Comment on this clone: Its antigen is currently unknown.

The chain combines TRBV7-6 with TRBJ1-2; no definite D call. The sequence was collected from a human donor who received a liver transplant. This specimen was CD8+ T cells from blood, taken before liver transplant. As DNA, the CDR3 is TGTGCCAGCAGCTTAGGGGAGGTTGGTTTCGGCTACACCTTC. Translation gives CASSLGEVGFGYTF.